Listed here are 21 T cell receptor beta chains from one sample, sequenced in a study of PD-1 blockade in classical Hodgkin lymphoma. The assay was immunoSEQ multiplex PCR, and TCRdb's table has in-frame clones only and misses some. The top ten clones hold about a quarter of a sample with 10,000 to 15,000 clones, 65% to 85% of them seen once. No patient escaped relapse after autologous stem cell transplantation, and brentuximab vedotin exposure varied. The sample was peripheral blood mononuclear cells (PBMCs), taken at baseline. These TCRs come from a human donor with classical Hodgkin lymphoma.

The chain combines TRBV6-6 with TRBJ2-2; no clear D. The CDR3 has 11 residues. CDR1 and CDR2 from the germline V gene are MNHNY and SVGAGI (reference sequence). V lost 7 bases and J lost 4, with 4 bases in between. CDR3 sequence (DNA): TGTGCCAGCAAGGCCACCGGGGAGCTGTTTTTT. Protein sequence: CASKATGELFF.

The chain has TRBV6-6 and TRBJ2-2; D remains ambiguous. The V end was cut by 2 bases, the J end by 4 bases, with 5 bases between. CDR1 and CDR2 from the germline V gene are MNHNY and SVGAGI (reference sequence). The CDR3 runs 13 residues. The CDR3 sequence: CASSYTATGELFF. The CDR3 region has the DNA TGTGCCAGCAGTTACACGGCCACCGGGGAGCTGTTTTTT.

The J gene is TRBJ1-3, the V gene TRBV7-9; D unclear. The V end was cut by 0 bases, the J end by 8 bases, with 8 bases between. Germline lookup yields CDR1 SEHNR and CDR2 FQNEAQ (reference sequence). The CDR3 consists of 13 residues. CDR3 nucleotides: TGTGCCAGCAGCTTAGCAGGAGGGTACACCATATATTTT. Residues: CASSLAGGYTIYF.

The V gene is TRBV6-5, the J gene TRBJ1-2, with D possibly matching TRBD1 (5 bases). The V end was cut by 0 bases, the J end by 1 base, with 12 bases between. Germline assignment: CDR1 MNHEY and CDR2 SVGAGI. This CDR3 contains 16 residues. Written as DNA, the CDR3 is TGTGCCAGCAGTTACTCTGAGACAGCCCTTAACTATGGCTACACCTTC. Translated, it gives CASSYSETALNYGYTF.

This chain connects TRBV7-2 to TRBJ2-5; tentatively, D is TRBD2 (6 bases). This CDR3 comprises 18 residues. V lost 3 bases, J lost 4 bases, and 24 bases lay in between. Germline lookup yields CDR1 SGHTA and CDR2 FQGNSA. CDR3 sequence reads: CASSFSRGPGTLGETQYF. In nucleotides, the CDR3 is TGTGCCAGCAGCTTCTCTAGAGGGCCAGGGACTCTTGGAGAGACCCAGTACTTC.

V is TRBV10-3 and J is TRBJ1-1; D unclear. Germline V gene data show CDR1 as ENHRY and CDR2 as SYGVKD. V was cut by 4 bases and J by 0 bases, with 6 bases left in between. This CDR3 has 13 amino acids. The CDR3 DNA sequence: TGTGCCATCAGTGGACAACTGAACACTGAAGCTTTCTTT. This translates into CAISGQLNTEAFF.

The V and J genes are TRBV10-3 and TRBJ2-3; D remains unclear. V lost 6 bases to trimming and J lost 2 bases, with 9 bases between them. There are 13 residues in the CDR3. Germline CDR1 reads ENHRY; CDR2 reads SYGVKD. The DNA of the CDR3 is TGTGCCATCAGGGGAATAGACACAGATACGCAGTATTTT. Translating it yields CAIRGIDTDTQYF.

The V and J genes are TRBV28 and TRBJ2-1, with D perhaps matching TRBD2 (6 bases). The V gene's germline CDR1 is MDHEN and CDR2 SYDVKM. CDR3 length: 14 amino acids. V was pared by 9 bases and J by 4 bases, with 16 bases between. The CDR3 protein is CASGRGVGYNEQFF. CDR3 sequence (DNA): TGTGCCAGTGGGCGGGGAGTAGGTTACAATGAGCAGTTCTTC.

The rearrangement links TRBV7-9 to TRBJ1-1; D uncertain. Germline V gene lookup returns CDR1 SEHNR and CDR2 FQNEAQ (reference sequence). The CDR3 has 12 amino acids. V was cut by 4 bases and J by 4 bases, with 7 bases left in between. In nucleotides, the CDR3 is TGTGCCAGCAGCTGGGGTGGCACTGAAGCTTTCTTT. Translating it yields CASSWGGTEAFF.

As to this clone: Other DNA sequences from this sample encode an identical CDR3 as well. The rearrangement joins TRBV14 to TRBJ1-2; D gene unclear. The CDR3 is 12 residues long. Trimming cost V 4 bases and J 5 bases, with 8 bases left between them. CDR1 SGHDN and CDR2 FVKESK come from the germline V gene. The CDR3 here is CASSPLGYGYTF. In DNA form, the CDR3 reads TGTGCCAGCAGCCCTCTAGGATATGGCTACACCTTC.

The rearrangement joins TRBV4-3 to TRBJ1-4; D is ambiguous. Germline V gene lookup returns CDR1 LGHNA and CDR2 YSLEER. This CDR3 has 14 residues. The V end was cut by 0 bases, the J end by 4 bases, with 6 bases between. CDR3 in DNA: TGCGCCAGCAGCCAAGATACCAATAATGAAAAACTGTTTTTT. Its translation is CASSQDTNNEKLFF.

The chain joins TRBV7-9 to TRBJ2-7; maybe TRBD1 (5 bases). This CDR3 spans 17 amino acids. V was pared by 3 bases and J by 0 bases, with 18 bases between. Germline assignment: CDR1 SEHNR and CDR2 FQNEAQ (reference sequence). The CDR3 loop is CASSFDSGFNPSYEQYF. CDR3 nucleotide sequence: TGTGCCAGCAGCTTCGACTCAGGGTTTAACCCCTCCTACGAGCAGTACTTC.

The genes are TRBV4-3 and TRBJ1-4; 7 nucleotides agree with TRBD1. Germline V gives CDR1 LGHNA, CDR2 YSLEER. The length of the CDR3 is 14 residues. V trimming: 0 bases; J trimming: 11 bases; junction bases outside the gene matches: 6. Written as DNA, the CDR3 is TGCGCCAGCAGCCAAGATTTAGGGGGCGGGAAACTGTTTTTT. The encoded protein is CASSQDLGGGKLFF.

CDR3 DNA: TGTGCCAGCAGCTTAGGACAGGGGGGGAGCAATCAGCCCCAGCATTTT. Translated, it gives CASSLGQGGSNQPQHF. This rearrangement joins TRBV7-2 to TRBJ1-5, with TRBD1 matching 9 bases. The germline gives CDR1 SGHTA, CDR2 FQGNSA. V lost 1 base and J lost 1; bases outside the gene matches: 2. The CDR3 consists of 16 residues.

The J gene is TRBJ1-5, the V gene TRBV6-5; no definite D call. Trimming shortened V by 5 bases and J by 6 bases, and 14 bases separated the two germline ends. CDR1 and CDR2 (germline): MNHEY, SVGAGI. CDR3 size: 14 residues. The CDR3 DNA sequence: TGTGCCAGCAGTAGGACTCCGGTTGGTCAGCCCCAGCATTTT. Amino acids: CASSRTPVGQPQHF.

The V call is TRBV6-1, the J call TRBJ1-1; possibly TRBD1 for D (6 bases). V was trimmed by 5 bases and J by 5 bases, leaving 12 bases between them. The CDR3 is 13 residues long. Germline V gives CDR1 MNHNS, CDR2 SASEGT. CDR3 coding DNA: TGTGCCAGCAGTTATACAGGGTTTACTGAAGCTTTCTTT. It yields the protein CASSYTGFTEAFF.

V gene TRBV5-1 combines with J gene TRBJ2-3; TRBD1 is a possible D gene (5 bases). The CDR3 is made up of 14 amino acids. The germline V and J ends were trimmed by 0 bases and 2 bases, with 7 bases remaining between them. Germline loops: CDR1 SGHRS, CDR2 YFSETQ. This chain's CDR3 is CASSLAGITDTQYF. The DNA for the CDR3 is TGCGCCAGCAGCTTGGCAGGGATCACAGATACGCAGTATTTT.

The chain is built from TRBV7-2 and TRBJ1-1; TRBD1 matches at 12 bases. The CDR3 has 15 amino acids. Germline V CDR1 and CDR2: SGHTA, FQGNSA. After removal of 5 bases from V and 6 bases from J, the junction contained 7 bases not matched to a gene. The CDR3 region is CASSPRGQGAAEAFF. The CDR3 DNA reads as TGTGCCAGCAGCCCTAGGGGACAGGGGGCCGCTGAAGCTTTCTTT.

V is TRBV10-3 and J is TRBJ1-5; D uncertain. Trimming stripped 4 bases from V and 3 bases from J, with 7 bases between. CDR1 and CDR2 from the germline V gene are ENHRY and SYGVKD. The CDR3 has 13 residues. CDR3 protein: CAISGGPNQPQHF. The CDR3 DNA follows: TGTGCCATCAGTGGAGGGCCCAATCAGCCCCAGCATTTT.

The chain is built from TRBV14 and TRBJ2-7; D perhaps matches TRBD2 (5 bases). CDR1 and CDR2 from the germline V gene are SGHDN and FVKESK. With 4 bases removed from V and 4 bases from J, the gap between germline ends came to 11 bases. CDR3 length: 13 amino acids. CDR3 DNA: TGTGCCAGCAGCCTGGCCGGCGGGTACGAGCAGTACTTC. This sequence encodes CASSLAGGYEQYF. Variable domain in full (rest from reference TRBV14 and TRBJ2-7): EAGVTQFPSHSVIEKGQTVTLRCDPISGHDNLYWYRRVMGKEIKFLLHFVKESKQDESGMPNNRFLAERTGGTYSTLKVQPAELEDSGVYFCASSLAGGYEQYFGPGTRLTVT.

The chain employs TRBV7-2 and TRBJ1-1; perhaps TRBD1 as D (5 bases). CDR1 and CDR2 from the germline V gene are SGHTA and FQGNSA. This CDR3 spans 14 amino acids. V was shortened by 4 bases and J by 2 bases, with 11 bases between the two germline ends. CDR3 coding DNA: TGTGCCAGCAGCTGGGGGGGAGCCAACACTGAAGCTTTCTTT. This codes for CASSWGGANTEAFF.